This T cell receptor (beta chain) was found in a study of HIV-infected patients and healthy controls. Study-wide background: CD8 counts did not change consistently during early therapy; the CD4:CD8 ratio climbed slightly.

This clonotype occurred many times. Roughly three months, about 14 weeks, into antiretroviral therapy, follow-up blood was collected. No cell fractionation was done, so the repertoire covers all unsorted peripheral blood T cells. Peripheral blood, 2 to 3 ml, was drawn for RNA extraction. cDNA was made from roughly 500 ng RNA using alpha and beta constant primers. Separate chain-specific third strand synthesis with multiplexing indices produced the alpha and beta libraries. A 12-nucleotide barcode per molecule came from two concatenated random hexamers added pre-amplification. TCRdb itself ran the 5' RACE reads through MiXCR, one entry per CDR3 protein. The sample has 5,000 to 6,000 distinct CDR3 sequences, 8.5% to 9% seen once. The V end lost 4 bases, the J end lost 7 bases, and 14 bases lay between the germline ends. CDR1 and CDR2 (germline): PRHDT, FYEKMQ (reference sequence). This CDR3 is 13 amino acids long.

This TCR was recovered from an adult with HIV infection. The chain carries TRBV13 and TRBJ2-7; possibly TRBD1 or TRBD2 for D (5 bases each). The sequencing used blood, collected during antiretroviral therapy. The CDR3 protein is CASSSGAPREQYF. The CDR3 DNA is TGTGCCAGCAGCTCCGGGGCCCCTAGAGAGCAGTACTTC.